This is a list of T cell receptor beta chains from one sample in a study of beta chain features in type 1 diabetes. Sequenced by immunoSEQ multiplex PCR; TCRdb stores in-frame clones only, minus some. The sample yields about 170,000 clones, around 8% seen once. Sequencing was performed on central memory CD4+ T cells from blood. The receptors were gathered from a woman between 35 and 50 years old with type 1 diabetes. Both conserved end residues are part of each CDR3. A D gene is named only where the DNA matches it firmly. Not every row has a clone size; where given, it reads once, few, many or a size class.

j_call,clone_size,v_call,d_call,cdr3_aa,cdr3_nt
TRBJ1-6,few,TRBV18,.,CASSQQGKLSSPLHF,TGTGCCAGCTCACAACAGGGAAAATTAAGTTCACCCCTCCACTTT
TRBJ1-2,.,TRBV4-3,.,CASSQGREQGGPYGYTF,TGCGCCAGCAGCCAAGGAAGAGAGCAGGGAGGTCCCTATGGCTACACCTTC
TRBJ2-6,once,TRBV6-6,.,CASRWGGDSGANVLTF,TGTGCCAGCCGGTGGGGCGGAGACTCTGGGGCCAACGTCCTGACTTTC
TRBJ1-6,.,TRBV7-2,TRBD1,CASSTGNRGMGNSPLHF,TGTGCCAGCAGCACGGGAAACAGGGGCATGGGTAATTCACCCCTCCACTTT
TRBJ1-1,.,TRBV29-1,TRBD1,CSVNRGGLTEAFF,TGCAGCGTGAACAGGGGCGGACTCACTGAAGCTTTCTTT
TRBJ2-7,few,TRBV11-2,.,CASSLGAGFSYEQYF,TGTGCCAGCAGCTTAGGGGCAGGGTTCTCCTACGAGCAGTACTTC
TRBJ1-6,.,TRBV4-1,TRBD1,CASSQEGQGVGSPLHF,TGCGCCAGCAGCCAAGAGGGACAGGGTGTTGGTTCACCCCTCCACTTT
TRBJ2-7,.,TRBV28,TRBD2,CASSLAGGPEEQYF,TGTGCCAGCAGTTTGGCGGGGGGGCCTGAAGAGCAGTACTTC
TRBJ1-2,.,TRBV7-2,.,CASSFINYGYTF,TGTGCCAGCAGCTTCATTAACTATGGCTACACCTTC
TRBJ2-5,few,TRBV5-4,TRBD2,CASTGLAGETQYF,TGTGCCAGCACCGGACTAGCAGGAGAGACCCAGTACTTC
TRBJ2-1,.,TRBV5-4,TRBD1,CASSLMGRPGQGANEQFF,TGTGCCAGCAGCTTGATGGGGCGACCGGGACAGGGGGCTAATGAGCAGTTCTTC
TRBJ2-3,many,TRBV18,.,CASSLSSDTQYF,TGTGCCAGCTCCCTCAGTAGCGATACGCAGTATTTT
TRBJ1-5,.,TRBV10-3,.,CAISEGQGSNQPQHF,TGTGCCATCAGTGAGGGCCAGGGCAGCAATCAGCCCCAGCATTTT
TRBJ2-7,.,TRBV7-2,.,CASSRETPISYEQYF,TGTGCCAGCAGCCGAGAGACACCTATCTCCTACGAGCAGTACTTC
TRBJ2-7,few,TRBV28,.,CASSPFSYEQYF,TGTGCCAGCAGTCCCTTTTCCTACGAGCAGTACTTC
TRBJ2-7,few,TRBV20-1,.,CSAKFSYEQYF,TGCAGTGCTAAATTCAGCTACGAGCAGTACTTC
TRBJ1-2,.,TRBV28,TRBD1,CASSFIGQGPGYTF,TGTGCCAGCAGCTTTATAGGACAGGGGCCCGGCTACACCTTC
TRBJ1-4,.,TRBV19,.,CASLAYEKLFF,TGTGCCTCACTCGCCTATGAAAAACTGTTTTTT
TRBJ2-7,few,TRBV7-3,TRBD1,CASSTGGEQYF,TGTGCCAGCAGTACAGGGGGCGAGCAGTACTTC
TRBJ2-3,.,TRBV19,TRBD2,CASSQLAGGGYGTQYF,TGTGCCAGTAGTCAGTTAGCGGGGGGCGGCTACGGTACGCAGTATTTT
TRBJ2-3,.,TRBV5-1,.,CASSVTGDTQYF,TGCGCCAGCAGCGTGACAGGTGATACGCAGTATTTT
TRBJ1-5,few,TRBV7-2,.,CASSLEGGQPQHF,TGTGCCAGCAGCTTAGAAGGCGGTCAGCCCCAGCATTTT
TRBJ1-5,few,TRBV27,TRBD1,CASTSTGAFGPQHF,TGTGCCAGCACTTCCACAGGGGCCTTTGGGCCCCAGCATTTT
TRBJ1-5,many,TRBV4-3,TRBD1,CASSHPRDSNQPQHF,TGCGCCAGCAGCCACCCCCGGGACAGTAATCAGCCCCAGCATTTT
TRBJ2-1,few,TRBV4-2,TRBD2,CASSQPGTSGFSYNEQFF,TGTGCCAGCAGCCAGCCCGGGACTAGCGGGTTTTCCTACAATGAGCAGTTCTTC
TRBJ2-4,few,TRBV19,TRBD2,CASSRGLAENIQYF,TGTGCCAGTAGTAGGGGACTAGCGGAAAACATTCAGTACTTC
TRBJ1-1,.,TRBV5-1,.,CASSLGHQKNTEAFF,TGCGCCAGCAGCTTGGGACACCAGAAGAACACTGAAGCTTTCTTT
TRBJ1-2,.,TRBV28,.,CASRIPEQGGGYTF,TGTGCCAGCAGAATACCCGAACAGGGCGGAGGCTACACCTTC
TRBJ1-1,few,TRBV29-1,TRBD1,CSAFDRGLTEAFF,TGCAGCGCCTTTGACAGGGGGCTTACTGAAGCTTTCTTT
TRBJ1-6,few,TRBV7-9,TRBD1,CASSPYGTGGNSPLHF,TGTGCCAGCAGCCCGTACGGGACAGGGGGGAATTCACCCCTCCACTTT
TRBJ1-5,few,TRBV5-1,TRBD1,CASSAGTGNQPQHF,TGCGCCAGCAGCGCCGGGACAGGCAATCAGCCCCAGCATTTT
TRBJ1-1,.,TRBV12-5,TRBD1,CASGLTGGGSNTEAFF,TGTGCTAGTGGTCTGACAGGGGGCGGATCGAACACTGAAGCTTTCTTT
TRBJ2-1,.,TRBV11-2,TRBD2,CASSSGTSSNEQFF,TGTGCCAGCAGCTCCGGGACTAGCAGCAATGAGCAGTTCTTC
TRBJ2-7,few,TRBV28,TRBD2,CATLGGIDEQYF,TGTGCCACCTTGGGAGGGATCGACGAGCAGTACTTC
TRBJ1-1,.,TRBV28,TRBD1,CASSSGQGGTEAFF,TGTGCCAGCAGCTCGGGACAGGGAGGGACTGAAGCTTTCTTT